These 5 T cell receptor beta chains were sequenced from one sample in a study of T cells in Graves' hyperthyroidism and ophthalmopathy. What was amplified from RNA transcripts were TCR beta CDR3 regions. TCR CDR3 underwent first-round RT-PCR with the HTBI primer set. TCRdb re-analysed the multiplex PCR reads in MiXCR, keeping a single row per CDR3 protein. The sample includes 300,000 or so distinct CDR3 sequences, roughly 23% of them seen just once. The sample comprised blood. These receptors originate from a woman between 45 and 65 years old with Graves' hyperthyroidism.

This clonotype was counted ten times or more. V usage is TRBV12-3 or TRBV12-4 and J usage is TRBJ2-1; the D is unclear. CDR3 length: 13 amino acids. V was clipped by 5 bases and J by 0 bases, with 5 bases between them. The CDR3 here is CASSRYSYNEQFF. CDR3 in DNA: TGTGCCAGCAGTCGGTACTCCTACAATGAGCAGTTCTTC.

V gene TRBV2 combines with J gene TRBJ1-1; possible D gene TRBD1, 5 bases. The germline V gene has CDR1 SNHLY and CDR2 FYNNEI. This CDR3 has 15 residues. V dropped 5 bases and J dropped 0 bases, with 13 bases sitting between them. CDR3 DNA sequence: TGTGCCAGCAGTTACGGATCAGGGATGAACACTGAAGCTTTCTTT. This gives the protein CASSYGSGMNTEAFF.

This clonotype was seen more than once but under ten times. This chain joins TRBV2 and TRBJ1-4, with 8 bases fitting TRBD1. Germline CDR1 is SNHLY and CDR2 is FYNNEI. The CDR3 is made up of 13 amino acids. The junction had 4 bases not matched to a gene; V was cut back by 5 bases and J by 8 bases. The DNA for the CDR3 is TGTGCCAGCAGTCGGACAGGGAAGGAAAAACTGTTTTTT. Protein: CASSRTGKEKLFF. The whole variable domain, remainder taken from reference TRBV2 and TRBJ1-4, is EPEVTQTPSHQVTQMGQEVILRCVPISNHLYFYWYRQILGQKVEFLVSFYNNEISEKSEIFDDQFSVERPDGSNFTLKIRSTKLEDSAMYFCASSRTGKEKLFFGSGTQLSVL.

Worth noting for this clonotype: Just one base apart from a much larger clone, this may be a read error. CDR3 amino acids: CASSLAGASGRETQFF. For the CDR3, the DNA is TGTGCCAGCAGCTTAGCGGGGGCTAGCGGAAGGGAGACCCAGTTCTTC. This rearrangement joins TRBV7-9 to TRBJ2-1; TRBD2 is a possible D gene (7 bases). The CDR3 is made up of 16 amino acids. Trimming took 0 bases from V and 13 from J, leaving 22 bases between them. Germline V gene data show CDR1 as SEHNR and CDR2 as FQNEAQ (reference sequence).

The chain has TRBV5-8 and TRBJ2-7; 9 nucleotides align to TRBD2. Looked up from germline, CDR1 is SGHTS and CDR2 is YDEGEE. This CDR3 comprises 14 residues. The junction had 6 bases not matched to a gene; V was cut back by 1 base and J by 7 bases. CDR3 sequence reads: CASSLPGTSNEQYF. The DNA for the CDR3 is TGTGCCAGCAGCTTGCCAGGGACTAGCAATGAGCAGTACTTC.